This TCR beta chain came from a study of blood T cell repertoires in COVID-19. About the study: Acute and convalescent COVID-19 specimens originated in the United States, Italy and Spain. The cDNA or gDNA used as material had been derived from T cells, B-cell-depleted T cells, or PBMCs.

TCRdb's copy holds only in-frame clones and misses some; the assay was immunoSEQ multiplex PCR. The profile covers some 180,000 clones, with more than 70% appearing a single time and around 7.5% taken by the ten largest. The CDR3 loop spans 12 amino acids. Trimming removed 6 bases from V and 5 bases from J, with 10 bases in between. Germline CDR1 MNHEY, CDR2 SVGAGI. Sequenced sample: peripheral blood. V usage is TRBV6-5 and J usage is TRBJ2-5, with a possible D match to TRBD2 (5 bases). The source is a woman aged 55-75 years with acute or convalescent COVID-19. The CDR3 region is CASRGSAETQYF. The CDR3 DNA reads TGTGCCAGCAGGGGGAGTGCGGAGACCCAGTACTTC.